This TCR beta chain was recorded in a study of blood T cells in healthy people across ages. This clonotype was observed a handful of times. The antigen remains unidentified. Each sample yielded at least 5.5 micrograms of PBMC total RNA. The CDR3 covers 14 residues. V gave up 0 bases and J gave up 14 bases, with 21 bases separating them. The germline V gene has CDR1 DFQATT and CDR2 SNEGSKA (reference sequence). Next came a second PCR, run for roughly 7 to 12 cycles, which used a sample-barcoded 5' primer along with a J-beta primer mix. TCRdb reanalysed the 5' RACE reads using MiXCR and keeps one entry per CDR3 protein. The sample has more than 700,000 distinct CDR3 sequences; about 55% are singletons. Study-wide points: The study could not conclusively compare naive and antigen-experienced cells, given its unsorted PBMCs. Samples with more naive T cells showed higher observed beta diversity.

The V and J genes are TRBV20-1 and TRBJ2-3; perhaps TRBD1 as D (5 bases). The sequenced sample consisted of blood. The sequence derives from an older man in good health. The CDR3 DNA reads TGCAGTGCTAGAGATCGGGCAGGGCTTAGATACGCGTATTTT. This gives the protein CSARDRAGLRYAYF.